A single sample is the source of the 32 T cell receptor beta chains below, sequenced in a study of blood T cells in healthy people across ages. Together with a sample-barcoded 5' primer, a J-beta primer mix was included in a second PCR lasting roughly 6 to 12 cycles. TCRdb called the 5' RACE reads again in MiXCR, with one record for every CDR3 protein. The sample lists 1,500,000 or so distinct CDR3 sequences, approximately 43% occurring once. Material for sequencing was blood. These receptors all stem from a woman under 30 in good health.

The chain employs TRBV12-3 or TRBV12-4 and TRBJ1-2; D is possibly TRBD1 (5 bases). Between the trimmed V and J ends, which lost 6 bases and 8 bases, there was a span of 19 bases. The CDR3 extends over 14 amino acids. CDR3: CASSGDLRLAGYTF. DNA of the CDR3: TGTGCCAGCAGCGGGGACTTACGACTGGCAGGCTACACCTTC.

This clonotype has a single count. V is TRBV7-3 and J is TRBJ2-1; 8 bases align to TRBD2. The CDR3 is made up of 13 amino acids. The trim removed 7 bases at V and 7 bases at J, leaving 6 bases unmatched. Germline CDR1 reads SGHTA; CDR2 reads FQGTGA. CDR3 sequence: CASTAGTRNEQFF. DNA of the CDR3: TGTGCCAGCACCGCCGGGACTAGAAATGAGCAGTTCTTC.

CDR3 amino acids: CASSQDGYYGYTF. The CDR3 DNA reads TGTGCCAGCAGCCAAGACGGCTACTATGGCTACACCTTC. The chain has TRBV4-2 and TRBJ1-2; no clear D. The V end was cut by 0 bases, the J end by 3 bases, with 5 bases between. The CDR3 runs 13 residues. Germline V gene sequence: CDR1 LGHNA, CDR2 YNFKEQ.

The table lists this clonotype with a few counts. The V call is TRBV29-1, the J call TRBJ2-1; TRBD2 matches 12 bases. The CDR3 is 15 amino acids. Germline loops: CDR1 SQVTM, CDR2 ANQGSEA. The V gene end was trimmed by 2 bases and the J gene end by 5 bases; junction bases not matched to a gene: 4. As DNA, the CDR3 is TGCAGCGTTGAATCCGCTAGCGGGAGGGACAATGAGCAGTTCTTC. This encodes CSVESASGRDNEQFF.

This chain links TRBV3-1 with TRBJ2-1; D is undetermined. V was pared by 2 bases and J by 6 bases, with 11 bases between. This CDR3 is 14 amino acids long. Germline V gene data show CDR1 as LGHDT and CDR2 as YNNKEL (reference sequence). CDR3 protein: CASSQSPASNEQFF. CDR3 bases: TGTGCCAGCAGCCAAAGTCCTGCCAGCAATGAGCAGTTCTTC.

This clonotype appeared a few times. The gene calls are TRBV14 and TRBJ2-1, with 7 nucleotides matching TRBD2. Germline CDR1 SGHDN, CDR2 FVKESK. Germline trimming cut 1 base from V and 6 bases from J; bases unmatched to any gene: 6. The CDR3 is 15 amino acids. CDR3 in amino acids: CASSQGAGDVNEQFF. The DNA of the CDR3 is TGTGCCAGCAGCCAAGGGGCGGGAGATGTCAATGAGCAGTTCTTC.

A few counts support this clonotype. The genes are TRBV10-3 and TRBJ2-7; perhaps TRBD1 as D (7 bases). Trimming shortened V by 4 bases and J by 3 bases, and 13 bases separated the two germline ends. The CDR3 is made up of 14 amino acids. Germline loops: CDR1 ENHRY, CDR2 SYGVKD. CDR3 sequence reads: CAISVGGTDYEQYF. CDR3 sequence (DNA): TGTGCCATCAGTGTAGGAGGGACAGACTACGAGCAGTACTTC.

The chain has TRBV7-2 and TRBJ1-2; tentative D call: TRBD1 (5 bases). Germline assignment: CDR1 SGHTA and CDR2 FQGNSA. The CDR3 has 16 amino acids. V was cut by 5 bases and J by 8 bases, with 24 bases left in between. The CDR3 nucleotides read TGTGCCAGCAGCCTCGAAATCGTGGGGACCCAAGAAGGCTACACCTTC. It encodes CASSLEIVGTQEGYTF.

The count of this clonotype is one. V gene TRBV5-5 combines with J gene TRBJ2-5; 8 bases align to TRBD1. The DNA end is more similar to TRBJ2-7, so the J call may be wrong. Germline V CDR1 and CDR2: SGHKS, YYEKEE (reference sequence). CDR3 size: 16 residues. The CDR3, as DNA: TGTGCCAGCAGCTTGTTTTATAGGACAGGGACGAACGAGCAGTACTTC. As protein: CASSLFYRTGTNEQYF.

The chain combines TRBV3-1 with TRBJ2-1; TRBD2 agrees at 8 bases. The last part of the DNA fits TRBJ2-7 better; the J call may be wrong. Germline CDR1 and CDR2: LGHDT and YNNKEL (reference sequence). This CDR3 contains 16 residues. This CDR3 is CASSGHGRADYNEQYF. The CDR3 DNA reads as TGTGCCAGCAGCGGACACGGGAGGGCTGACTACAATGAGCAGTACTTC.

This sequence joins TRBV12-3 or TRBV12-4 and TRBJ2-1; 8 bases are shared with TRBD2. The CDR3 loop spans 17 amino acids. Trimming cost V 5 bases and J 4 bases; bases outside gene matches: 13. The CDR3 sequence: CASSPPSAGLVYNEQFF. In DNA form, the CDR3 reads TGTGCCAGCAGTCCCCCGTCAGCGGGACTAGTGTACAATGAGCAGTTCTTC.

This clonotype showed up just a few times. The chain carries TRBV20-1 and TRBJ2-3, with 13 bases fitting TRBD2. This CDR3 is built from 17 residues. The V and J ends lost 2 bases and 0 bases, in that order; junction bases with no gene match: 5. Germline V gives CDR1 DFQATT, CDR2 SNEGSKA (reference sequence). DNA of the CDR3: TGCAGTGCTAGATCCTGGACTAGCGGGGGTAGCACAGATACGCAGTATTTT. Amino acid sequence: CSARSWTSGGSTDTQYF.

The table lists this clonotype with a few counts. The chain couples TRBV7-9 to TRBJ2-4; 9 bases match TRBD1. This CDR3 comprises 16 residues. Germline V gene data show CDR1 as SEHNR and CDR2 as FQNEAQ (reference sequence). Unmatched junction bases numbered 15, after V lost 2 bases and J lost 13 bases. CDR3 in DNA: TGTGCCAGCAGCTTATCGTACGGGACAGGGATTCGGGAGCAGTACTTC. This codes for CASSLSYGTGIREQYF. Supplemented by reference TRBV7-9 and TRBJ2-4, the full variable domain reads DTGVSQNPRHKITKRGQNVTFRCDPISEHNRLYWYRQTLGQGPEFLTYFQNEAQLEKSRLLSDRFSAERPKGSFSTLEIQRTEQGDSAMYLCASSLSYGTGIREQYFGAGTRLSVL.

In its sample, this clonotype was seen once. J is TRBJ2-7 and V is TRBV20-1; D is uncertain. Germline V gene data show CDR1 as DFQATT and CDR2 as SNEGSKA (reference sequence). V lost 6 bases and J 3 bases, leaving 18 bases between the germline ends. The CDR3 contains 14 residues. Here the CDR3 reads CSAASTGILYEQYF. The CDR3 DNA reads TGCAGTGCCGCCTCTACTGGGATACTCTACGAGCAGTACTTC.

This clonotype was seen just once. The CDR3 loop is CASSLRGPIEAFF. The CDR3 DNA reads TGTGCCAGCAGTTTACGGGGCCCGATTGAAGCTTTCTTT. The V call is TRBV12-3 or TRBV12-4, the J call TRBJ1-1; D might be TRBD1 (5 bases). The V gene lost 2 bases and the J gene lost 7 bases, with 11 bases spanning the gap. This CDR3 comprises 13 residues.

The chain combines TRBV20-1 with TRBJ1-2; no clear D. With 3 bases removed from V and 4 bases from J, the gap between germline ends came to 9 bases. This CDR3 contains 12 residues. Per the germline V gene, CDR1 is DFQATT and CDR2 is SNEGSKA (reference sequence). CDR3 nucleotides: TGCAGTGCTAGTACGCAGACCTATGGCTACACCTTC. This gives the protein CSASTQTYGYTF.

The chain carries TRBV4-3 and TRBJ2-6, with unresolved D. Germline V gene data show CDR1 as LGHNA and CDR2 as YSLEER. The CDR3 loop spans 16 amino acids. Trimming removed 4 bases at V and 2 bases at J, with 12 bases between. The CDR3, as DNA: TGCGCCAGCAGCCGCCTTATCCTTACTGGGGCCAACGTCCTGACTTTC. This translates into CASSRLILTGANVLTF.

This chain uses TRBV5-1 with TRBJ2-5; 8 bases agree with TRBD1. The J call may be faulty, since TRBJ2-7 better matches the DNA end. The CDR3 has 15 amino acids. CDR1 is SGHRS and CDR2 is YFSETQ in the germline V gene. In DNA, the CDR3 is TGCGCCAGCAGCTGGAGGACAGGGTCGGCGGACGAGCAGTACTTC. Protein product: CASSWRTGSADEQYF.

The chain links TRBV4-3 to TRBJ1-5; D is undetermined. This CDR3 is built from 15 residues. The germline gives CDR1 LGHNA, CDR2 YSLEER. The V end was cut by 0 bases, the J end by 1 base, with 7 bases between. The CDR3 coding sequence is TGCGCCAGCAGCCAAGAGGCCGTGAGCAATCAGCCCCAGCATTTT. It yields the protein CASSQEAVSNQPQHF.

The gene calls are TRBV7-2 and TRBJ1-2; D possibly corresponds to TRBD1 (5 bases). CDR3 length: 16 residues. Per the germline V gene, CDR1 is SGHTA and CDR2 is FQGNSA. V gave up 5 bases and J gave up 5 bases, with 21 bases separating them. The CDR3 nucleotides are TGTGCCAGCAGCGCAAGGGGCCAGGACCTCGGGTATGGCTACACCTTC. Encoded protein: CASSARGQDLGYGYTF.

This chain connects TRBV4-1 to TRBJ2-2, with TRBD2 as a possible D gene (6 bases). This CDR3 spans 16 amino acids. Trimming removed 1 base at V and 6 bases at J, with 15 bases between. Germline CDR1 and CDR2: MGHRA and YSYEKL. CDR3: CASSQGSGFVSGELFF. The CDR3 DNA is TGCGCCAGCAGCCAAGGGAGCGGGTTCGTGTCCGGGGAGCTGTTTTTT.

Worth noting for this clonotype: This may stem from a read error, because a much larger clone lies one nucleotide away. The CDR3 here is CASSQKKTQYF. The DNA for the CDR3 is TGTGCCAGCAGCCAAAAAAAGACCCAGTACTTC. This chain joins TRBV3-1 and TRBJ2-5; D ambiguous. V lost 2 bases and J lost 6, with 4 bases in between. In germline, CDR1 is LGHDT, CDR2 YNNKEL (reference sequence). The CDR3 has 11 residues.

The rearrangement links TRBV24-1 to TRBJ2-3; D unclear. The ends were cut back, 1 base at V and 1 base at J, with 11 bases in the middle. The length of the CDR3 is 16 residues. Germline V gene data show CDR1 as KGHDR and CDR2 as SFDVKD. The CDR3 DNA follows: TGTGCCACCAGTGATTTATCCGCGGCAGGCACAGATACGCAGTATTTT. This encodes CATSDLSAAGTDTQYF.

This clonotype occurred a few times. The CDR3 protein is CASSPSGHLETQYF. The DNA of the CDR3 is TGTGCCAGCAGCCCCTCGGGACATCTGGAGACCCAGTACTTC. This chain links TRBV7-2 with TRBJ2-5; perhaps TRBD1 as D (6 bases). CDR3 size: 14 residues. Germline assignment: CDR1 SGHTA and CDR2 FQGNSA. The V gene lost 5 bases and the J gene lost 5 bases, with 15 bases spanning the gap.

This sequence joins TRBV7-9 and TRBJ2-1, with TRBD2 matching 8 bases. V was pared by 4 bases and J by 0 bases, with 8 bases of the junction left unmatched. Looked up from germline, CDR1 is SEHNR and CDR2 is FQNEAQ (reference sequence). The CDR3 length is 17 residues. This CDR3 reads CASSSETSAHSYNEQFF. CDR3 DNA: TGTGCCAGCAGCTCGGAGACTAGCGCTCACTCCTACAATGAGCAGTTCTTC.

The chain uses TRBV4-1 and TRBJ2-1, with TRBD1 matching 9 bases. The J segment lost 13 bases and the V segment lost 5 bases, leaving 12 bases of the junction unmatched. Germline-derived CDR1 and CDR2 are MGHRA and YSYEKL. CDR3 length: 14 amino acids. CDR3 nucleotides: TGCGCCAGCAGCGGGACAGGGTGGATGGAGACCCAGTTCTTC. It codes for CASSGTGWMETQFF.

The V gene is TRBV15, the J gene TRBJ2-1, with 7 bases matching TRBD2. The junction had 5 bases not matched to a gene; V was cut back by 0 bases and J by 6 bases. Germline V CDR1 and CDR2: LNHNV, YYDKDF (reference sequence). This CDR3 has 15 residues. In DNA, the CDR3 is TGTGCCACCAGCAGAGATAGACTAGCCGGCAATGAGCAGTTCTTC. Protein sequence: CATSRDRLAGNEQFF.

The chain uses TRBV7-8 and TRBJ2-7; D is uncertain. V lost 5 bases and J 7 bases, leaving 21 bases between the germline ends. Per germline, CDR1 SGHVS and CDR2 FQNEAQ. The CDR3 length is 15 residues. Here the CDR3 DNA reads TGTGCCAGCAGCCCATTAGTCCAATCCTACAATGAGCAGTACTTC. It yields the protein CASSPLVQSYNEQYF.

This clonotype was counted a few times. The chain couples TRBV25-1 to TRBJ2-5, with D possibly being TRBD2 (6 bases). This CDR3 is built from 14 residues. V lost 8 bases and J 1 base, leaving 14 bases between the germline ends. Germline-derived CDR1 and CDR2 are MGHDK and SYGVNS. The CDR3 coding sequence is TGTGCCAGCGGAGGGGAGGCAGGCCAAGAGACCCAGTACTTC. Translating gives CASGGEAGQETQYF.

The chain is built from TRBV18 and TRBJ1-5; D is perhaps TRBD1 (6 bases). CDR3 size: 16 residues. Between the trimmed V and J ends, which lost 3 bases and 4 bases, there was a span of 16 bases. Germline V gene lookup returns CDR1 KGHSH and CDR2 LQKENI. CDR3 DNA sequence: TGTGCCAGCTCACCGCAGGCTGGGACAACTAATCAGCCCCAGCATTTT. Translation: CASSPQAGTTNQPQHF.

The chain carries TRBV24-1 and TRBJ2-1; D possibly corresponds to TRBD2 (6 bases). CDR3 length equals 14 residues. The V gene's germline CDR1 is KGHDR and CDR2 SFDVKD. V lost 3 bases and J lost 7, with 12 bases in between. The CDR3 here is CATSDRGTGNEQFF. As DNA, the CDR3 is TGTGCCACCAGTGATCGGGGGACTGGAAATGAGCAGTTCTTC.

The chain employs TRBV20-1 and TRBJ2-1, with 7 bases that match TRBD2. Trimming took 0 bases from V and 4 from J; bases not matched to a gene: 6. The CDR3 runs 15 residues. Germline CDR1 DFQATT, CDR2 SNEGSKA (reference sequence). The CDR3 DNA sequence: TGCAGTGCTAGAGATACGGGGGGTCCTTACAATGAGCAGTTCTTC. Encoded protein: CSARDTGGPYNEQFF.